This TCR beta chain was identified during a study of cytomegalovirus exposure and HLA in healthy donors. PCR was performed using 60 Vbeta and 13 Jbeta primers. Libraries were prepared by immunoSEQ multiplex PCR; TCRdb keeps only in-frame clonotypes and omits some of them. The sample includes 140,000 or so clones, roughly a tenth of them seen just once. The length of the CDR3 is 16 residues. With V trimmed by 4 bases and J by 5 bases, 9 bases remained unmatched. Germline loops: CDR1 SGHNT, CDR2 YYREEE (reference sequence). The TCR originated in a male donor in good health and CMV-seronegative. This chain connects TRBV5-4 to TRBJ2-2; TRBD1 matches 9 bases. The sequencing sample was made of PBMCs. The CDR3 sequence is CASSDLTGGETGELFF. Written as DNA, the CDR3 is TGTGCCAGCAGCGACCTGACAGGGGGGGAGACCGGGGAGCTGTTTTTT. Full variable domain (missing parts from reference TRBV5-4 and TRBJ2-2): ETGVTQSPTHLIKTRGQQVTLRCSSQSGHNTVSWYQQALGQGPQFIFQYYREEENGRGNFPPRFSGLQFPNYSSELNVNALELDDSALYLCASSDLTGGETGELFFGEGSRLTVL.